One and the same sample provided the 30 T cell receptor beta chains below, sequenced in a study of T cell responses to AZD1222 COVID-19 vaccine. Generated by immunoSEQ multiplex PCR, the TCRdb table keeps only in-frame clones and is missing some. The sample lists tens of thousands of clones, around 90% seen once, with 1% to 1.5% in the top ten. Sequenced here: peripheral blood, sampled on day 0 of AZD1222 vaccination. The source is an adult in good health.

The rearrangement uses TRBV19 and TRBJ1-1; D call uncertain. Per germline, CDR1 LNHDA and CDR2 SQIVND (reference sequence). The CDR3 spans 14 residues. Trimming removed 6 bases from V and 1 base from J, with 12 bases in between. CDR3 DNA sequence: TGTGCCAGTAGCCCCGGATGGGGGAACACTGAAGCTTTCTTT. Protein: CASSPGWGNTEAFF. Full variable domain (rest looked up from reference TRBV19 and TRBJ1-1): DGGITQSPKYLFRKEGQNVTLSCEQNLNHDAMYWYRQDPGQGLRLIYYSQIVNDFQKGDIAEGYSVSREKKESFPLTVTSAQKNPTAFYLCASSPGWGNTEAFFGQGTRLTVV.

CDR3 in DNA: TGTGCCAGCAGCTTACCCGGTGGCTACACCTTC. Its translation is CASSLPGGYTF. The chain links TRBV7-2 to TRBJ1-2; D unresolved. Germline-derived CDR1 and CDR2 are SGHTA and FQGNSA. V shed 2 bases and J shed 7 bases, with 5 bases lying between them. The CDR3 totals 11 residues.

The chain recombines TRBV5-4 with TRBJ2-7; D is possibly TRBD1 (6 bases). The V end was cut by 2 bases, the J end by 3 bases, with 12 bases between. This CDR3 comprises 14 residues. The germline V gene encodes CDR1 SGHNT and CDR2 YYREEE (reference sequence). CDR3 DNA: TGTGCCAGCAGCTTTAGGCTAGGGGGCTACGAGCAGTACTTC. Its translation is CASSFRLGGYEQYF. Variable domain in full (rest from reference TRBV5-4 and TRBJ2-7): ETGVTQSPTHLIKTRGQQVTLRCSSQSGHNTVSWYQQALGQGPQFIFQYYREEENGRGNFPPRFSGLQFPNYSSELNVNALELDDSALYLCASSFRLGGYEQYFGPGTRLTVT.

The chain recombines TRBV2 with TRBJ2-1; 8 nucleotides line up with TRBD2. Trimming at V came to 7 bases and at J to 5 bases, leaving 10 bases not matched to a gene. Germline lookup yields CDR1 SNHLY and CDR2 FYNNEI. This CDR3 spans 15 amino acids. The CDR3 DNA is TGTGCCAGCACCTTAGAGCGGGGGAGGAACAATGAGCAGTTCTTC. The encoded protein is CASTLERGRNNEQFF.

This clone was detected once. The V call is TRBV28, the J call TRBJ1-6; D might be TRBD1 (6 bases). From germline, CDR1 is MDHEN and CDR2 SYDVKM. Trimming cost V 3 bases and J 8 bases, with 11 bases left between them. The CDR3 loop spans 14 amino acids. The CDR3 DNA reads as TGTGCCAGCAGTTTGGACAGCGAACATTCACCCCTCCACTTT. Translated, it gives CASSLDSEHSPLHF.

The chain has TRBV2 and TRBJ2-3; D is possibly TRBD1 or TRBD2 (5 bases each). The CDR3 consists of 13 residues. Trimming stripped 4 bases from V and 14 bases from J, with 19 bases between. Germline-derived CDR1 and CDR2 are SNHLY and FYNNEI. CDR3 sequence reads: CASSGARDGVGYF. The CDR3 DNA reads as TGTGCCAGCAGTGGAGCCAGGGACGGCGTCGGGTATTTT.

The rearrangement uses TRBV11-3 and TRBJ1-1; D possibly corresponds to TRBD1 (5 bases). This CDR3 contains 13 residues. Germline lookup yields CDR1 SGHNT and CDR2 YENEEA. V lost 3 bases to trimming and J lost 4 bases, with 9 bases between them. The CDR3 nucleotides read TGTGCCAGCAGCTTGGTAGGGGTCACTGAAGCTTTCTTT. It yields the protein CASSLVGVTEAFF.

The V call is TRBV5-8, the J call TRBJ1-1, with 9 bases matching TRBD1. The length of the CDR3 is 16 residues. Trimming at V came to 0 bases and at J to 4 bases, leaving 7 bases not matched to a gene. Germline lookup yields CDR1 SGHTS and CDR2 YDEGEE. CDR3 sequence reads: CASSLVGTGMGTEAFF. CDR3 bases: TGTGCCAGCAGCTTGGTTGGGACAGGGATGGGCACTGAAGCTTTCTTT.

The V call is TRBV27, the J call TRBJ2-1; D is possibly TRBD2 (5 bases). From germline, CDR1 is MNHEY and CDR2 SMNVEV (reference sequence). The CDR3 sequence is 15 residues long. V lost 2 bases to trimming and J lost 0 bases, with 8 bases between them. The CDR3 here is CASSLVGASYNEQFF. The CDR3 DNA reads TGTGCCAGCAGTTTAGTGGGAGCCTCCTACAATGAGCAGTTCTTC.

J is TRBJ2-1 and V is TRBV27; 7 nucleotides line up with TRBD2. The CDR3 extends over 15 amino acids. Trimming removed 5 bases from V and 7 bases from J; junction bases left unmatched: 11. From germline, CDR1 is MNHEY and CDR2 SMNVEV (reference sequence). The CDR3 DNA reads TGTGCCAGCAGTCCACTAGCGTACCCCAGGAATGAGCAGTTCTTC. As protein: CASSPLAYPRNEQFF.

Here the CDR3 DNA reads TGCGCCAGCAGCCAAGAATTAAGCTCCAATGAGCAGTTCTTC. Translated: CASSQELSSNEQFF. The rearrangement links TRBV4-1 to TRBJ2-1; no firm D call. CDR1 and CDR2 from the germline V gene are MGHRA and YSYEKL. The CDR3 is 14 residues long. V was trimmed by 0 bases and J by 6 bases, leaving 9 bases between them.

The CDR3 DNA reads TGTGCCAGCAAGGCGGAGAATGGCAATCAGCCCCAGCATTTT. This codes for CASKAENGNQPQHF. The gene calls are TRBV2 and TRBJ1-5; unclear D gene. V lost 7 bases and J lost 2, with 12 bases in between. Germline values: CDR1 SNHLY, CDR2 FYNNEI. The CDR3 is 14 amino acids. The full variable domain, in which reference TRBV2 and TRBJ1-5 provide the parts outside the CDR3, is EPEVTQTPSHQVTQMGQEVILRCVPISNHLYFYWYRQILGQKVEFLVSFYNNEISEKSEIFDDQFSVERPDGSNFTLKIRSTKLEDSAMYFCASKAENGNQPQHFGDGTRLSIL.

The gene calls are TRBV11-2 and TRBJ1-1; unclear D gene. V lost 5 bases, J lost 3 bases, and 16 bases lay in between. CDR1 is SGHAT, CDR2 FQNNGV, per germline. The CDR3 totals 15 residues. CDR3: CASSRPWGKDTEAFF. The CDR3 DNA follows: TGTGCCAGCAGCCGGCCTTGGGGAAAAGACACTGAAGCTTTCTTT.

This sequence joins TRBV28 and TRBJ2-5; D tentatively reads TRBD1 or TRBD2 (5 bases each). V dropped 7 bases and J dropped 3 bases, with 15 bases sitting between them. This CDR3 comprises 14 residues. Germline CDR1 is MDHEN and CDR2 is SYDVKM. The CDR3 loop is CASTTPVGEETQYF. The DNA for the CDR3 is TGTGCCAGCACGACTCCGGTGGGGGAAGAGACCCAGTACTTC.

This chain's CDR3 is CASMYRGMNTEAFF. The CDR3 nucleotides read TGTGCCAGCATGTACAGGGGAATGAACACTGAAGCTTTCTTT. The chain joins TRBV13 to TRBJ1-1; 7 bases are shared with TRBD1. There are 14 residues in the CDR3. The V and J ends lost 7 bases and 0 bases, in that order; junction bases with no gene match: 5. Per germline, CDR1 PRHDT and CDR2 FYEKMQ (reference sequence).

The chain is built from TRBV11-1 and TRBJ2-3, with 9 bases matching TRBD2. The CDR3 covers 15 residues. The germline gives CDR1 SGHAT, CDR2 FQDESV (reference sequence). V shed 2 bases and J 1 base; nucleotides not matched to a gene: 1. The CDR3 nucleotides are TGTGCCAGCAGCTTAAGGACTAGCGGCACAGATACGCAGTATTTT. Translation: CASSLRTSGTDTQYF. Complete variable domain (other parts from reference TRBV11-1 and TRBJ2-3): EAEVAQSPRYKITEKSQAVAFWCDPISGHATLYWYRQILGQGPELLVQFQDESVVDDSQLPKDRFSAERLKGVDSTLKIQPAELGDSAMYLCASSLRTSGTDTQYFGPGTRLTVL.

J is TRBJ2-2 and V is TRBV6-4, with a weak D call TRBD1 (5 bases). V lost 0 bases to trimming and J lost 3 bases, with 5 bases between them. This CDR3 contains 14 residues. Germline assignment: CDR1 MRHNA and CDR2 SNTAGT. CDR3 coding DNA: TGTGCCAGCAGTGACTCAGGGGACACCGGGGAGCTGTTTTTT. Residues: CASSDSGDTGELFF.

CDR3 DNA: TGTGCCATCAGTGGGGGTCGGTGGGCCTACGAGCAGTACTTC. It is translated as CAISGGRWAYEQYF. The genes are TRBV10-3 and TRBJ2-7, with D hard to call. Looked up from germline, CDR1 is ENHRY and CDR2 is SYGVKD. Trimming took 4 bases from V and 2 from J, leaving 12 bases between them. The CDR3 runs to 14 residues.

This clone was recorded once. The rearrangement links TRBV30 to TRBJ1-5; 7 nucleotides align to TRBD1. CDR1 and CDR2 from the germline V gene are GTSNPN and SVGIG (reference sequence). The V segment lost 3 bases and the J segment 3 bases; nucleotides outside the gene matches: 8. The CDR3 spans 15 residues. The DNA for the CDR3 is TGTGCCTGGAGGGTAACAGGGGCCACCAATCAGCCCCAGCATTTT. It codes for CAWRVTGATNQPQHF.

J is TRBJ2-7 and V is TRBV2; TRBD1 might be the D (6 bases). The CDR3 totals 12 residues. The germline gives CDR1 SNHLY, CDR2 FYNNEI. Trimming took off 9 bases at V and 3 bases at J, with 12 bases between the two ends. The CDR3 loop reads CASVGANYEQYF. The CDR3 DNA reads as TGTGCCAGTGTGGGGGCTAACTACGAGCAGTACTTC.

The CDR3 here is CASSIAGEADTQYF. CDR3 bases: TGTGCCAGCAGCATAGCGGGAGAGGCAGATACGCAGTATTTT. J is TRBJ2-3 and V is TRBV6-5, with 9 bases that match TRBD2. With 6 bases clipped from V and 4 bases from J, the junction kept 5 bases outside the gene matches. Germline CDR1 and CDR2: MNHEY and SVGAGI. The CDR3 consists of 14 residues.

The chain joins TRBV7-2 to TRBJ2-1, with unresolved D. The CDR3 has 13 amino acids. CDR1 is SGHTA and CDR2 is FQGNSA in the germline V gene. Trimming stripped 5 bases from V and 9 bases from J, with 14 bases between. CDR3 amino acids: CASSPQVGGEQFF. The DNA for the CDR3 is TGTGCCAGCAGCCCCCAGGTTGGTGGTGAGCAGTTCTTC.

This chain connects TRBV24-1 to TRBJ2-3; a possible D gene is TRBD1 (7 bases). Germline CDR1 and CDR2: KGHDR and SFDVKD. CDR3 length: 16 residues. Trimming shortened V by 3 bases and J by 1 base, and 13 bases separated the two germline ends. The CDR3 DNA is TGTGCCACCAGTGATCCTCGGGGGACAGGCACAGATACGCAGTATTTT. The encoded protein is CATSDPRGTGTDTQYF.

The chain has TRBV11-3 and TRBJ2-2; 9 nucleotides line up with TRBD2. This CDR3 has 18 residues. Germline loops: CDR1 SGHNT, CDR2 YENEEA. Unmatched junction bases numbered 14, after V lost 4 bases and J lost 5 bases. CDR3 in amino acids: CASSSGAASGKGTGELFF. CDR3 DNA: TGTGCCAGCAGCTCGGGGGCAGCTAGCGGGAAAGGGACCGGGGAGCTGTTTTTT.

The gene calls are TRBV20-1 and TRBJ1-1; weak D call: TRBD1 (5 bases). CDR1 is DFQATT, CDR2 SNEGSKA, per germline (reference sequence). The CDR3 extends over 11 amino acids. Deletions cut 6 bases from V and 4 bases from J, with 9 bases between. This chain's CDR3 is CSASGTTEAFF. The CDR3 DNA follows: TGCAGTGCCTCCGGGACCACTGAAGCTTTCTTT.

This clone was detected once. CDR3 protein: CAWSVQGHANTEAFF. The DNA for the CDR3 is TGTGCCTGGAGTGTACAAGGACACGCGAACACTGAAGCTTTCTTT. The rearrangement uses TRBV30 and TRBJ1-1; D possibly corresponds to TRBD1 (5 bases). V shed 0 bases and J shed 1 base, with 12 bases lying between them. This CDR3 comprises 15 residues. CDR1 is GTSNPN, CDR2 SVGIG, per germline (reference sequence).

The J gene is TRBJ1-4, the V gene TRBV3-1 (or the pseudogene TRBV3-2); possible D gene TRBD1, 5 bases. V gave up 4 bases and J gave up 1 base, with 10 bases separating them. This CDR3 has 15 amino acids. The V gene's germline CDR1 is LGHDT and CDR2 YNNKEL (reference sequence). CDR3 DNA: TGTGCCAGCAGCCCTCCGGGGGGAACTAATGAAAAACTGTTTTTT. Its translation is CASSPPGGTNEKLFF.

In its sample, this clone was seen once. The chain uses TRBV3-1 (or the pseudogene TRBV3-2) and TRBJ2-7, with D perhaps matching TRBD2 (6 bases). In germline, CDR1 is LGHDT, CDR2 YNNKEL (reference sequence). The CDR3 extends over 17 amino acids. Trimming stripped 2 bases from V and 0 bases from J, with 17 bases between. CDR3 protein: CASSQHPLEGNSYEQYF. CDR3 sequence (DNA): TGTGCCAGCAGCCAACACCCTTTGGAGGGGAACTCCTACGAGCAGTACTTC.

The rearrangement uses TRBV3-1 (or the pseudogene TRBV3-2) and TRBJ2-5, with D perhaps matching TRBD1 (5 bases). Germline V gene data show CDR1 as LGHDT and CDR2 as YNNKEL (reference sequence). The CDR3 has 13 residues. V gave up 5 bases and J gave up 4 bases, with 11 bases separating them. CDR3 protein: CASSWGRRETQYF. In nucleotides, the CDR3 is TGTGCCAGCAGCTGGGGCAGACGAGAGACCCAGTACTTC.

The rearrangement links TRBV27 to TRBJ2-7; the D gene is possibly TRBD2 (7 bases). The V end lost 2 bases, the J end lost 7 bases, and 15 bases lay between the germline ends. The germline CDR1 and CDR2 sequences are MNHEY and SMNVEV (reference sequence). This CDR3 region has 14 residues. DNA for the CDR3: TGTGCCAGCAGTTTAGTCGTGAGGGGGGGTGAGCAGTACTTC. Translating gives CASSLVVRGGEQYF.